This TCR beta chain was identified in a study of technical replicates of blood from a handful of donors (dated by TCRdb to the late 2010s). As regards this clone: Its antigen remains undetermined. It has no much larger one-base neighbor in the sample; base qualities were not kept.

Library construction relied on the immunoSEQ multiplex PCR assay. TCRdb mirrors the immuneACCESS table, restricted to in-frame sequences. Some clones are absent from its copies; in checked studies, under half trace to an unresolved V gene, and the reason for the others is unknown. Counted in this sample were roughly 79,000 clones; 90% to 95% of them appeared once. Approximately 0.37% of the sample belongs to the ten largest clones. Via the germline V gene, CDR1 is SGHRS and CDR2 YFSETQ. V is trimmed back by 8 bases and J by 2 bases, and the junction contains 11 bases that no gene match accounts for. The CDR3 contains 16 residues, cysteine and phenylalanine counted. The sequence is cut down to CDR3 DNA, 48 bases in frame from base 1.

The source of this sequence is a human donor in good health. In this chain, TRBV5-1 is recombined with TRBJ1-3; TRBD1 aligns with 9 central bases. The sample was T cells isolated from PBMCs. The CDR3 sequence is CASTPGTGMAGNTIYF. DNA sequence: TGCGCCAGTACCCCCGGGACAGGGATGGCTGGAAACACCATATATTTT.